Listed below are T cell receptor beta chains from one sample, sequenced in a study of sequential checkpoint blockade in melanoma. Libraries were prepared by immunoSEQ multiplex PCR; TCRdb keeps only in-frame clonotypes and omits some of them. This repertoire shows more than 9,000 clones, 74% found once; its top ten account for about a sixth. The sample was CD8+ T cells sorted from blood (inferred from file names), taken from a patient given nivolumab and ipilimumab in sequence. These receptor sequences come from a human donor with melanoma. CDR3s leave out the opening cysteine and the closing phenylalanine or tryptophan. The D gene is left open where the match is weak. Part of the rows lack a size; the others show once, few, many or a class for expanded clones.

v_call d_call clone_size cdr3_aa
TRBV7-9 NA NA ASSAQEYNEQF
TRBV6-1 NA NA ASRQLGDTGELF
TRBV11-3 TRBD1 NA ASSAPDRGSEGQY
TRBV7-8 TRBD1 NA ASQEAGTGTYEQY
TRBV27 TRBD2 NA ASNKILAGVHNEQF
TRBV5-1 TRBD1 NA ASSFTGADGYT
TRBV5-1 TRBD1 NA ASSQRGGVKDEQY
TRBV15 TRBD1 NA ATSSQGGSNQPQH
TRBV7-8 TRBD2 NA ASSFSGREQF
TRBV7-8 NA NA ASTDTPDRATDTQY
TRBV27 TRBD1 NA ASRSGTGRSPLH
TRBV7-9 TRBD2 NA ASSEAGISTDTQY
TRBV4-1 TRBD1 NA ASSRVAGGRDQPQH
TRBV27 TRBD2 NA ASSSGTSGHNEQF
TRBV27 NA once ASTPGPSSTDTQY
TRBV19 TRBD2 few ASSIGGGTYEQY
TRBV7-8 NA NA ASSSSGTQDSRY
TRBV11-3 NA NA ASSLTGESYNEQF
TRBV7-6 TRBD1 few ASSLDDRDHQPQH
TRBV9 TRBD2 NA ASSVVGRGKVSYEQY
TRBV5-1 NA NA ASSLAFGSEQY
TRBV6-5 NA NA ASSQGPDTQY
TRBV5-4 NA once ASSRGQNYEQY